This T cell receptor (beta chain) was recorded in a study of cytomegalovirus exposure and HLA in healthy donors. Study summary: Among fewer than 500 genotyped donors, more than 65% fell in the Caucasian-associated ancestry cluster. Study-level points and caveats: HLA alleles were associated with roughly 17,000 TCR beta sequences in a later analysis at 0.05 false discovery rate. Within a later analysis, the majority of CMV-associated TCR beta chains appeared HLA-restricted.

About this clone: Its matching antigen is unknown.

It was with 60 Vbeta and 13 Jbeta primers that the PCR ran. The method was immunoSEQ multiplex PCR; TCRdb's version includes in-frame clones alone and lacks a portion of them. The data contain fewer than 80,000 clones, 79% of them seen just once; the ten biggest clones take up 2.5%. The germline V gene has CDR1 MNHEY and CDR2 SMNVEV (reference sequence). The length of the CDR3 is 14 residues. Trimming took off 2 bases at V and 4 bases at J, with 9 bases between the two ends. Source material: PBMCs. The TCR originated in a man aged 30-40 years in good health and CMV-seronegative. The chain joins TRBV27 to TRBJ1-3; no definite D call. For the CDR3, the DNA is TGTGCCAGCAGTTTAAGACACTCCGGAAACACCATATATTTT. Its protein product is CASSLRHSGNTIYF.